The 5 T cell receptor beta chains listed next were all sequenced from one sample in a study of CD4 and CD8 cells across lung adenocarcinoma regions. TCRdb recomputed calls from the PCR reads with MiXCR, one row per CDR3 protein. The sample consists of under 8,500 distinct CDR3 sequences, about 50% of them appearing once. Input material: CD8+ T cells from the center of a lung tumor. The origin of the receptors is a male donor with lung adenocarcinoma. The CD4 and CD8 labels of this study may be unreliable.

This clonotype was found many times. The chain has TRBV27 and TRBJ2-3, with D perhaps TRBD1 or TRBD2 (5 bases each). Germline assignment: CDR1 MNHEY and CDR2 SMNVEV (reference sequence). This CDR3 spans 14 amino acids. V lost 7 bases, J lost 5 bases, and 16 bases lay in between. The CDR3 loop is CASIRVGVGDTQYF. As DNA, the CDR3 is TGTGCCAGCATCCGTGTGGGGGTTGGAGATACGCAGTATTTT.

The chain uses TRBV10-1 and TRBJ2-2; 9 bases fit TRBD2. The CDR3 is 15 residues long. The germline CDR1 and CDR2 sequences are WNHNN and SYGVQD (reference sequence). V was pared by 4 bases and J by 1 base, with 1 base of the junction left unmatched. The CDR3, as DNA: TGCGCCAGCAGTGCTAGCGGGATGAACACCGGGGAGCTGTTTTTT. This encodes CASSASGMNTGELFF.

Details on this clonotype: The junction and the germline gene differ at one end; a read error may be behind it. The rearrangement uses TRBV5-1 and TRBJ1-5; TRBD1 matches 7 bases. The CDR3 has 13 residues. Germline lookup yields CDR1 SGHRS and CDR2 YFSETQ. The CDR3 sequence is CASRLDRNQPQHF. The CDR3 nucleotides are TGCGCCAGCAGATTGGACAGGAATCAGCCCCAGCATTTT. The full variable domain, in which reference TRBV5-1 and TRBJ1-5 provide the parts outside the CDR3, is KAGVTQTPRYLIKTRGQQVTLSCSPISGHRSVSWYQQTPGQGLQFLFEYFSETQRNKGNFPGRFSGRQFSNSRSEMNVSTLELGDSALYLCASRLDRNQPQHFGDGTRLSIL.

Ten or more counts support this clonotype. The V and J genes are TRBV6-5 and TRBJ1-1; 7 bases line up with TRBD1. With 0 bases clipped from V and 5 bases from J, the junction kept 6 bases outside the gene matches. Germline V CDR1 and CDR2: MNHEY, SVGAGI. The CDR3 consists of 15 residues. The CDR3 sequence: CASSYSMRGRTEAFF. CDR3 nucleotides: TGTGCCAGCAGTTACTCGATGAGGGGGCGTACTGAAGCTTTCTTT.

This chain links TRBV7-2 with TRBJ2-3, with D perhaps matching TRBD2 (6 bases). The CDR3 covers 15 residues. The germline gives CDR1 SGHTA, CDR2 FQGNSA. The V gene lost 7 bases and the J gene lost 2 bases, with 16 bases spanning the gap. For the CDR3, the DNA is TGTGCCAGCACCGAGCTAGCGCTTTCCACAGATACGCAGTATTTT. This gives the protein CASTELALSTDTQYF.